This T cell receptor beta chain was identified in a study of beta chain features in type 1 diabetes. General observations from the study: Moderate yet significant TCRB CDR3 shortening was seen in Type 1 diabetes patients in all four CD4+ subsets.

With regard to this clone: Its target is not known.

The isolated RNA, all of it, was reverse transcribed, so expressed TCRB transcripts were what got sequenced. Only in-frame clones appear in the TCRdb table, and some are missing; sequencing was by immunoSEQ multiplex PCR. In the table there are around 250,000 clones, around 13% of which are singletons. J was trimmed by 4 bases and V by 0 bases; bases with no gene match: 0. Germline V CDR1 and CDR2: GTSNPN, SVGIG (reference sequence). CDR3 length equals 13 residues. The receptor's source is a man aged 25-40 years with type 1 diabetes. The material sequenced was naive CD4+ T cells from blood. The gene calls are TRBV30 and TRBJ2-5; TRBD1 agrees at 9 bases. The CDR3: CAWSVQGAETQYF. The CDR3 DNA reads as TGTGCCTGGAGTGTACAGGGGGCAGAGACCCAGTACTTC.